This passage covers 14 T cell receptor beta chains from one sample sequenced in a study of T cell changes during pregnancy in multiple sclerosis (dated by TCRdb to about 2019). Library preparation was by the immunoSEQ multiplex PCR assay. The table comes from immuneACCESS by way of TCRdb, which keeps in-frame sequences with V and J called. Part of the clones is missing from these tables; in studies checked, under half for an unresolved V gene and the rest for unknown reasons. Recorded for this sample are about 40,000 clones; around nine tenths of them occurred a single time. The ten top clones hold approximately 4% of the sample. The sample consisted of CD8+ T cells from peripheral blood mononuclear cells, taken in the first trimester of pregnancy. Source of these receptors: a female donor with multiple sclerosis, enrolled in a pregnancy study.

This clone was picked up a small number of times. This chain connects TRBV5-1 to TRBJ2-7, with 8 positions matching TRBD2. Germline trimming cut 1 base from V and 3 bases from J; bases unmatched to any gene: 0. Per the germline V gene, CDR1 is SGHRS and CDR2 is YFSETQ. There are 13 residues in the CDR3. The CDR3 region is CASSLTSGYEQYF. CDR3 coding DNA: TGCGCCAGCAGCTTGACTAGCGGCTACGAGCAGTACTTC.

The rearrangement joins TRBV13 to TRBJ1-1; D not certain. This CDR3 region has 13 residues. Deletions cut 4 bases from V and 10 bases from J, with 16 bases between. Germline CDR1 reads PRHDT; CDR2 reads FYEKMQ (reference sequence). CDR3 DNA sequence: TGTGCCAGCAGCTCAGCAGACTCCCGGCGAGCTTTCTTT. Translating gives CASSSADSRRAFF.

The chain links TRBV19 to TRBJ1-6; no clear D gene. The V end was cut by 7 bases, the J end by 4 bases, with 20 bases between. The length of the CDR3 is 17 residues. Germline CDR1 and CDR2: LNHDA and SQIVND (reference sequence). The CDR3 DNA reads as TGTGCCAGTACCGATGTGAACACAAATTTTTATAATTCACCCCTCCACTTT. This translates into CASTDVNTNFYNSPLHF.

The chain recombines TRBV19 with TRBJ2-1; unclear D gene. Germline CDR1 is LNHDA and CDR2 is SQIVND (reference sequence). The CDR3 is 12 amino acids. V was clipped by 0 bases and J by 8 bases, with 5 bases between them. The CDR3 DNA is TGTGCCAGTAGTATAGATCGGTATGAGCAGTTCTTC. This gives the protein CASSIDRYEQFF.

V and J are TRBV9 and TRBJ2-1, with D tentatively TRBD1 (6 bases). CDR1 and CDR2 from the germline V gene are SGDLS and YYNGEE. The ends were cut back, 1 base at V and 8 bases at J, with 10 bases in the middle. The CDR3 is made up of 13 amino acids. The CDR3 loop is CASSVRGTHEQFF. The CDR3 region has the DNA TGTGCCAGCAGCGTAAGGGGGACCCATGAGCAGTTCTTC.

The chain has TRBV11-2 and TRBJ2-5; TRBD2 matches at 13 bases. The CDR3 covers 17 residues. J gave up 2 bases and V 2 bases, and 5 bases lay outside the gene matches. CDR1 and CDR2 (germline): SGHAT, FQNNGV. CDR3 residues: CASSLFGTSGTQETQYF. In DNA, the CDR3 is TGTGCCAGCAGCTTATTCGGGACTAGCGGGACTCAAGAGACCCAGTACTTC.

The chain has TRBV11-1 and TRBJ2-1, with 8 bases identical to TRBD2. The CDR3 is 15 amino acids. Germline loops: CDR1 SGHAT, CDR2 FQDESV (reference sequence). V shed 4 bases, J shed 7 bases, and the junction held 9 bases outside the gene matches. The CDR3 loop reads CASSSTGTRGNEQFF. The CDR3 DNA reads TGTGCCAGCAGCTCCACCGGGACTAGAGGTAATGAGCAGTTCTTC. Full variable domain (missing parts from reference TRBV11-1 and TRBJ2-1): EAEVAQSPRYKITEKSQAVAFWCDPISGHATLYWYRQILGQGPELLVQFQDESVVDDSQLPKDRFSAERLKGVDSTLKIQPAELGDSAMYLCASSSTGTRGNEQFFGPGTRLTVL.

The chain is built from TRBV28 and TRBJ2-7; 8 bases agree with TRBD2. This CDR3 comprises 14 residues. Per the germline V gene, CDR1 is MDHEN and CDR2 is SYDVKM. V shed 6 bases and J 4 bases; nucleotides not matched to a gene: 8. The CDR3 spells CASRPAGVGYEQYF. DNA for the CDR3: TGTGCCAGCAGGCCAGCGGGGGTAGGGTACGAGCAGTACTTC. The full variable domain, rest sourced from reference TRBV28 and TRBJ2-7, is DVKVTQSSRYLVKRTGEKVFLECVQDMDHENMFWYRQDPGLGLRLIYFSYDVKMKEKGDIPEGYSVSREKKERFSLILESASTNQTSMYLCASRPAGVGYEQYFGPGTRLTVT.

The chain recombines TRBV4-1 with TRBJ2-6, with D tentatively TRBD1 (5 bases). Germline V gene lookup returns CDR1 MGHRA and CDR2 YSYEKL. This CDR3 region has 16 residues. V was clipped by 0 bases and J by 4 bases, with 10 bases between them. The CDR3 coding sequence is TGCGCCAGCAGCCAAGACAGGGTCACGGGGGCCAACGTCCTGACTTTC. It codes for CASSQDRVTGANVLTF.

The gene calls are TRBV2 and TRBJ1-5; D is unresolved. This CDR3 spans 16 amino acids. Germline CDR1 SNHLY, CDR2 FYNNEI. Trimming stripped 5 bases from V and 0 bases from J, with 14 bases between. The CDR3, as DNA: TGTGCCAGCAGTCCACACCGTGCATTTAGCAATCAGCCCCAGCATTTT. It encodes CASSPHRAFSNQPQHF.

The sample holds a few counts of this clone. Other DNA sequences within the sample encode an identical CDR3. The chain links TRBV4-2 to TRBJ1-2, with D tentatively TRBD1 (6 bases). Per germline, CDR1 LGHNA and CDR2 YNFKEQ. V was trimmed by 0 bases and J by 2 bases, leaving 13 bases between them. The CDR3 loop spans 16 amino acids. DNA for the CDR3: TGTGCCAGCAGCCAAGATAGGGCAGGGGCAAACTATGGCTACACCTTC. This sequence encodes CASSQDRAGANYGYTF.

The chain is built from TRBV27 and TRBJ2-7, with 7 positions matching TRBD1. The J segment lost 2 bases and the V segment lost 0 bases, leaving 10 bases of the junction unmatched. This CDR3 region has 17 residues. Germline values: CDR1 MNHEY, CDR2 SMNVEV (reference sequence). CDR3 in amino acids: CASSLSRGTADPYEQYF. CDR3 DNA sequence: TGTGCCAGCAGTTTATCTAGGGGGACAGCTGATCCCTACGAGCAGTACTTC.

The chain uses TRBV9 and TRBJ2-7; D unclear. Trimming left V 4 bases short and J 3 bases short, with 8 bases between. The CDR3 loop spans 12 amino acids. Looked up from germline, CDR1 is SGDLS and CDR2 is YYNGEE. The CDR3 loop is CASSPPGYEQYF. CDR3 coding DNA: TGTGCCAGCAGCCCTCCGGGCTACGAGCAGTACTTC.

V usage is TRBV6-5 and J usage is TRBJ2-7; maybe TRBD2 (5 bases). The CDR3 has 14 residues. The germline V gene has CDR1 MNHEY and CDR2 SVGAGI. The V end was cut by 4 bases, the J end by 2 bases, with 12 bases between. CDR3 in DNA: TGTGCCAGCAGTTCCTACGGACTGACCTACGAGCAGTACTTC. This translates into CASSSYGLTYEQYF.